The T cell receptor beta chain described here comes from a study of CD4 and CD8 cells across lung adenocarcinoma regions. Samples came from patients with localized non-small cell lung adenocarcinoma. TCRdb fed the PCR reads into MiXCR, producing one record per CDR3 protein. This sample carries 20,000 or so distinct CDR3 sequences, approximately 50% of them seen once, and the ten largest clones take roughly 34%. The CDR3 length is 14 residues. V lost 1 base and J lost 5; bases outside the gene matches: 0. Per germline, CDR1 LGHNA and CDR2 YNFKEQ. V is TRBV4-2 and J is TRBJ2-1; 9 nucleotides agree with TRBD1. The sequence was collected from a male donor with lung adenocarcinoma. The CD4 and CD8 labels of this study may be unreliable. The sequencing sample was made of CD8+ T cells from the margin of a lung tumor. This CDR3 is CASSQGDRDNEQFF. The CDR3 DNA follows: TGTGCCAGCAGCCAAGGGGACAGGGACAATGAGCAGTTCTTC.